These 25 T cell receptor beta chains came from one sample sequenced in a study of identical twins. One entry per CDR3 protein results from TCRdb running MiXCR on the 5' RACE reads. The sample includes hundreds of thousands of distinct CDR3 sequences, roughly 7.1% seen only once; the top ten take 1.6%. The sample was also reused in another study, on yellow fever vaccine responses in identical twins.

Sequenced input: PBMCs. The source is a woman aged 18-30 years in good health.

The V call is TRBV25-1, the J call TRBJ1-1; 8 bases fit TRBD1. The CDR3 has 17 residues. V gave up 2 bases and J gave up 4 bases; unmatched junction bases: 12. Germline V gene lookup returns CDR1 MGHDK and CDR2 SYGVNS. CDR3 sequence: CASSEPPSTGVGTEAFF. The CDR3 DNA reads as TGTGCCAGCAGTGAACCACCCTCGACAGGGGTCGGCACTGAAGCTTTCTTT.

This clonotype was counted a few times. This sequence joins TRBV6-2 or TRBV6-3 and TRBJ2-7; D may be TRBD1 (6 bases). CDR3 size: 14 residues. CDR1 is MNHEY and CDR2 is SVGEGT in the germline V gene. V lost 2 bases and J 7 bases, leaving 15 bases between the germline ends. The CDR3 DNA sequence: TGTGCCAGCAGTTACGCAGACAGGCCGTGGGAGCAGTACGTC. It codes for CASSYADRPWEQYV.

This clonotype was picked up many times. The rearrangement links TRBV11-2 to TRBJ2-7; D not certain. The CDR3 totals 11 residues. Germline CDR1 is SGHAT and CDR2 is FQNNGV. The V end was cut by 3 bases, the J end by 11 bases, with 11 bases between. CDR3 nucleotide sequence: TGTGCCAGCAGCTTTGCGACTCATGAGTACTTC. Translating gives CASSFATHEYF.

The V call is TRBV28, the J call TRBJ2-6; either TRBD1 or TRBD2 may supply D (6 bases each). V was clipped by 8 bases and J by 0 bases, with 8 bases between them. In germline, CDR1 is MDHEN, CDR2 SYDVKM. This CDR3 region has 14 residues. The CDR3 region has the DNA TGTGCCAGCGAGGGGGGCTCTGGGGCCAACGTCCTGACTTTC. Residues: CASEGGSGANVLTF.

Ten or more counts support this clonotype. The rearrangement links TRBV6-1 to TRBJ1-2; 8 nucleotides align to TRBD1. The ends lost 5 bases at V and 2 bases at J; junction bases unmatched: 1. Germline values: CDR1 MNHNS, CDR2 SASEGT. The CDR3 length is 13 residues. For the CDR3, the DNA is TGTGCCAGCAGTAGGACAGGGAACTATGGCTACACCTTC. This translates into CASSRTGNYGYTF.

This clonotype came up many times. The CDR3 nucleotides read TGTGCCAGCAGTTTAGAGTGGGGGACCCAGTACTTC. Amino acids: CASSLEWGTQYF. This chain joins TRBV12-3 or TRBV12-4 and TRBJ2-5; unclear D gene. The CDR3 runs to 12 residues. V lost 1 base to trimming and J lost 7 bases, with 7 bases between them.

This clonotype was seen a few times. The V and J genes are TRBV29-1 and TRBJ2-6, with D unclear. The CDR3 runs to 15 residues. Looked up from germline, CDR1 is SQVTM and CDR2 is ANQGSEA. V was clipped by 1 base and J by 2 bases, with 9 bases between them. CDR3 sequence reads: CSVEASAAGANVLTF. The CDR3 DNA follows: TGCAGCGTTGAAGCGAGTGCGGCTGGGGCCAACGTCCTGACTTTC.

There are many counts of this clonotype. The V call is TRBV5-1, the J call TRBJ2-1, with D perhaps matching TRBD2 (5 bases). Trimming shortened V by 1 base and J by 8 bases, and 19 bases separated the two germline ends. CDR1 is SGHRS and CDR2 is YFSETQ in the germline V gene. This CDR3 region has 16 residues. This chain's CDR3 is CASSLNTGGLFDEQFF. CDR3 bases: TGCGCCAGCAGCTTGAACACTGGCGGACTTTTCGATGAGCAGTTCTTC. Complete variable domain (other parts from reference TRBV5-1 and TRBJ2-1): KAGVTQTPRYLIKTRGQQVTLSCSPISGHRSVSWYQQTPGQGLQFLFEYFSETQRNKGNFPGRFSGRQFSNSRSEMNVSTLELGDSALYLCASSLNTGGLFDEQFFGPGTRLTVL.

This clonotype has only a few counts. The chain uses TRBV29-1 and TRBJ2-3, with 10 bases aligning to TRBD2. The CDR3 sequence is 17 residues long. V shed 6 bases, J shed 3 bases, and the junction held 15 bases outside the gene matches. The V gene's germline CDR1 is SQVTM and CDR2 ANQGSEA. CDR3 sequence (DNA): TGCAGCGTCGGAGGGACCCCCGGGACTAGCGTGACAGATACGCAGTATTTT. Its protein product is CSVGGTPGTSVTDTQYF.

In DNA form, the CDR3 reads TGTGCCAGCAGCTTAGAGGCGGTTCCCTATGGCTACACCTTC. Its protein is CASSLEAVPYGYTF. This rearrangement joins TRBV7-9 to TRBJ1-2; no definite D call. Trimming left V 1 base short and J 4 bases short, with 10 bases between. CDR1 and CDR2 from the germline V gene are SEHNR and FQNEAQ (reference sequence). The CDR3 length is 14 residues.

V and J are TRBV6-2 or TRBV6-3 and TRBJ2-7; D call uncertain. V lost 1 base, J lost 7 bases, and 5 bases lay in between. There are 11 residues in the CDR3. CDR1 and CDR2 (germline): MNHEY, SVGEGT. The CDR3 loop reads CASSYLGEQYF. In DNA, the CDR3 is TGTGCCAGCAGTTACTTGGGGGAGCAGTACTTC.

V is TRBV6-1 and J is TRBJ2-3, with 9 bases lining up with TRBD2. V gave up 6 bases and J gave up 1 base; unmatched junction bases: 11. Germline V gives CDR1 MNHNS, CDR2 SASEGT. The CDR3 loop spans 17 amino acids. As DNA, the CDR3 is TGTGCCAGCAGGCTCTCCGGGAGGACTAGCGGCACAGATACGCAGTATTTT. Amino acids: CASRLSGRTSGTDTQYF.

This clonotype was counted at least ten times. The chain uses TRBV10-3 and TRBJ2-1; 13 bases line up with TRBD2. The CDR3 totals 16 residues. V lost 4 bases to trimming and J lost 7 bases; unmatched junction nucleotides: 7. The germline V gene has CDR1 ENHRY and CDR2 SYGVKD. The CDR3 DNA reads as TGTGCCATCAGTGGGACTAGCGGGAGATCTTTGAATGAGCAGTTCTTC. It encodes CAISGTSGRSLNEQFF.

This clonotype was recorded many times. V gene TRBV12-3 or TRBV12-4 combines with J gene TRBJ2-1; a weak D match, TRBD1 (6 bases). V lost 5 bases and J 6 bases, leaving 8 bases between the germline ends. This CDR3 is 12 amino acids long. This chain's CDR3 is CASSDRINEQFF. The CDR3 nucleotides are TGTGCCAGCAGTGACAGGATCAATGAGCAGTTCTTC.

V and J are TRBV14 and TRBJ2-2; 7 nucleotides match TRBD1. Germline V CDR1 and CDR2: SGHDN, FVKESK. The CDR3 covers 16 residues. Germline trimming cut 4 bases from V and 1 base from J; bases unmatched to any gene: 6. The CDR3 loop reads CASSRRQGRNTGELFF. CDR3 DNA: TGTGCCAGCAGCCGAAGACAGGGCCGGAACACCGGGGAGCTGTTTTTT.

This clonotype was recorded at least ten times. The rearrangement links TRBV29-1 to TRBJ1-3, with unresolved D. Germline CDR1 is SQVTM and CDR2 is ANQGSEA. Trimming removed 5 bases at V and 0 bases at J, with 14 bases between. The CDR3 extends over 15 amino acids. CDR3 nucleotides: TGCAGCGTTCTTGACGGATCTTACTCTGGAAACACCATATATTTT. Protein sequence: CSVLDGSYSGNTIYF. Supplemented by reference TRBV29-1 and TRBJ1-3, the full variable domain reads SAVISQKPSRDICQRGTSLTIQCQVDSQVTMMFWYRQQPGQSLTLIATANQGSEATYESGFVIDKFPISRPNLTFSTLTVSNMSPEDSSIYLCSVLDGSYSGNTIYFGEGSWLTVV.

This clonotype came up a few times. The rearrangement uses TRBV9 and TRBJ2-2; D not certain. The germline V and J ends were trimmed by 3 bases and 5 bases, with 14 bases remaining between them. Germline V lookup: CDR1 SGDLS, CDR2 YYNGEE. The CDR3 sequence is 15 residues long. The CDR3 DNA is TGTGCCAGCAGCGGGAACGGACGTACGACCGGGGAGCTGTTTTTT. Translating gives CASSGNGRTTGELFF. Complete variable domain (other parts from reference TRBV9 and TRBJ2-2): DSGVTQTPKHLITATGQRVTLRCSPRSGDLSVYWYQQSLDQGLQFLIQYYNGEERAKGNILERFSAQQFPDLHSELNLSSLELGDSALYFCASSGNGRTTGELFFGEGSRLTVL.

In this sample, this clonotype turned up a few times. The chain is built from TRBV12-3 or TRBV12-4 and TRBJ2-2; D remains ambiguous. The length of the CDR3 is 10 residues. Trimming cost V 5 bases and J 9 bases, with 4 bases left between them. Here the CDR3 reads CASSTRELFF. CDR3 DNA sequence: TGTGCCAGCAGTACCAGGGAGCTGTTTTTT.

A few counts support this clonotype. The V call is TRBV12-3 or TRBV12-4, the J call TRBJ2-1; TRBD1 agrees at 7 bases. This CDR3 has 14 amino acids. Trimming at V came to 6 bases and at J to 3 bases, leaving 5 bases not matched to a gene. Here the CDR3 reads CASSSTGYYNEQFF. CDR3 bases: TGTGCCAGCAGCTCGACAGGGTACTACAATGAGCAGTTCTTC.

This clonotype has a count of ten or more. The chain joins TRBV5-5 to TRBJ1-4; D remains ambiguous. Germline V gene sequence: CDR1 SGHKS, CDR2 YYEKEE (reference sequence). Trimming shortened V by 2 bases and J by 8 bases, and 19 bases separated the two germline ends. The CDR3 is 16 amino acids. The CDR3 DNA reads as TGTGCCAGCAGCTTCCAGTCTCGGGGAATTAAAGAAAAACTGTTTTTT. This gives the protein CASSFQSRGIKEKLFF.

Concerning this clonotype itself: A much larger clone lies one base from this, so it may be a read error. The rearrangement links TRBV24-1 to TRBJ2-1; D unclear. The length of the CDR3 is 11 residues. V was cut by 7 bases and J by 6 bases, with 6 bases left in between. CDR1 is KGHDR and CDR2 is SFDVKD in the germline V gene. CDR3 DNA: TGTGCCACCAGCTTCCTCAATGAGCAGTTCTTC. Protein product: CATSFLNEQFF.

The genes are TRBV29-1 and TRBJ2-4; possible D gene TRBD2, 6 bases. With 2 bases removed from V and 7 bases from J, the gap between germline ends came to 15 bases. Germline values: CDR1 SQVTM, CDR2 ANQGSEA. The CDR3 runs 14 residues. The chain's CDR3 is CSVEWGGPKNIQYF. Here the CDR3 DNA reads TGCAGCGTTGAATGGGGAGGCCCGAAGAACATTCAGTACTTC. Full variable domain (remainder filled in from reference TRBV29-1 and TRBJ2-4): SAVISQKPSRDICQRGTSLTIQCQVDSQVTMMFWYRQQPGQSLTLIATANQGSEATYESGFVIDKFPISRPNLTFSTLTVSNMSPEDSSIYLCSVEWGGPKNIQYFGAGTRLSVL.

This clonotype was counted ten times or more. At one end the junction does not follow the germline gene, possibly because of a read error. The gene calls are TRBV20-1 and TRBJ2-1; TRBD2 matches 10 bases. The CDR3 is made up of 14 amino acids. CDR1 and CDR2 (germline): DFQATT, SNEGSKA (reference sequence). CDR3 amino acids: CSGRTSGNGNEQFF. The DNA for the CDR3 is TGCAGTGGTAGAACTAGCGGGAATGGGAATGAGCAGTTCTTC.

The V call is TRBV7-2, the J call TRBJ2-7; TRBD2 matches at 13 bases. This CDR3 comprises 18 residues. The V gene end was trimmed by 0 bases and the J gene end by 7 bases; junction bases not matched to a gene: 12. Per germline, CDR1 SGHTA and CDR2 FQGNSA. CDR3 nucleotide sequence: TGTGCCAGCAGCTTAGCCCCTCCGGGACTAGCGGGACGTAGTGAGCAGTACTTC. Protein sequence: CASSLAPPGLAGRSEQYF.

This clonotype was counted between two and nine times. This chain links TRBV20-1 with TRBJ2-3, with 10 bases identical to TRBD1. The germline V gene encodes CDR1 DFQATT and CDR2 SNEGSKA (reference sequence). The CDR3 is made up of 14 amino acids. V trimming: 1 base; J trimming: 3 bases; junction bases outside the gene matches: 1. CDR3 sequence: CSARGDRGTDTQYF. The CDR3 DNA sequence: TGCAGTGCTAGAGGGGACAGGGGAACAGATACGCAGTATTTT.